The 21 T cell receptor beta chains given below trace back to one sample, sequenced in a study of T cell clones after liver transplantation. This table comes from immunoSEQ multiplex PCR, and its TCRdb copy is limited to in-frame clones, with some not included. This sample has around 51,000 clones, with about 86% found just once. Sequencing was performed on CD8+ T cells from blood, taken 12 months after liver transplant. The receptors stem from a human patient who received a liver transplant. A share of the T cells may be of graft donor origin.

The gene calls are TRBV14 and TRBJ2-1, with 10 bases identical to TRBD2. This CDR3 comprises 18 residues. J was trimmed by 8 bases and V by 1 base; bases with no gene match: 14. Germline V gene data show CDR1 as SGHDN and CDR2 as FVKESK. The chain's CDR3 is CASSQALIGSGRADEQFF. CDR3 in DNA: TGTGCCAGCAGCCAAGCCTTAATTGGCAGCGGGAGGGCCGATGAGCAGTTCTTC.

This sequence joins TRBV5-4 and TRBJ2-7, with D possibly matching TRBD2 (6 bases). CDR1 and CDR2 from the germline V gene are SGHNT and YYREEE (reference sequence). Trimming pared 0 bases from V and 5 bases from J, leaving 15 bases between. The CDR3 runs to 15 residues. The CDR3 is CASSLGPGVADEQYF. The CDR3 DNA reads TGTGCCAGCAGCTTGGGTCCGGGAGTTGCCGACGAGCAGTACTTC. Together with reference TRBV5-4 and TRBJ2-7, the CDR3 gives the full variable domain: ETGVTQSPTHLIKTRGQQVTLRCSSQSGHNTVSWYQQALGQGPQFIFQYYREEENGRGNFPPRFSGLQFPNYSSELNVNALELDDSALYLCASSLGPGVADEQYFGPGTRLTVT.

The V gene is TRBV6-6, the J gene TRBJ1-1; D call uncertain. The CDR3 covers 13 residues. CDR1 and CDR2 (germline): MNHNY, SVGAGI (reference sequence). Between the trimmed V and J ends, which lost 5 bases and 3 bases, there was a span of 10 bases. The CDR3 bases are TGTGCCAGCAGTCCGGCTTTTCACACTGAAGCTTTCTTT. Translated: CASSPAFHTEAFF.

The chain combines TRBV5-4 with TRBJ1-2, with D possibly TRBD1 on 5 matching bases. The germline V gene encodes CDR1 SGHNT and CDR2 YYREEE (reference sequence). The V end lost 1 base, the J end lost 3 bases, and 19 bases lay between the germline ends. CDR3 length: 17 amino acids. The CDR3 sequence is CASSLWGRGSVDYGYTF. The CDR3 nucleotides read TGTGCCAGCAGCTTGTGGGGCCGGGGGAGTGTTGACTATGGCTACACCTTC.

The CDR3 DNA is TGTGCCATCAAGGGACTAGCGGACTCCTACGAGCAGTACTTC. It is translated as CAIKGLADSYEQYF. The chain is built from TRBV10-3 and TRBJ2-7; TRBD2 aligns across 11 bases. Losses at the gene ends were 7 bases for V and 0 bases for J; bases not matched to a gene: 2. The CDR3 is 14 amino acids. CDR1 ENHRY and CDR2 SYGVKD come from the germline V gene.

This clone was counted a single time. The CDR3 spells CASNPSLTMNTEAFF. In DNA, the CDR3 is TGTGCCAGCAACCCCTCACTCACAATGAACACTGAAGCTTTCTTT. The rearrangement joins TRBV28 to TRBJ1-1; no reliable D call. This CDR3 region has 15 residues. Trimming pared 7 bases from V and 0 bases from J, leaving 15 bases between. Germline CDR1 reads MDHEN; CDR2 reads SYDVKM. Full variable domain (remainder filled in from reference TRBV28 and TRBJ1-1): DVKVTQSSRYLVKRTGEKVFLECVQDMDHENMFWYRQDPGLGLRLIYFSYDVKMKEKGDIPEGYSVSREKKERFSLILESASTNQTSMYLCASNPSLTMNTEAFFGQGTRLTVV.

This rearrangement joins TRBV7-9 to TRBJ2-5; tentatively, D is TRBD1 (5 bases). The CDR3 is made up of 16 amino acids. Germline values: CDR1 SEHNR, CDR2 FQNEAQ (reference sequence). Deletions cut 0 bases from V and 4 bases from J, with 15 bases between. CDR3 nucleotides: TGTGCCAGCAGCTTAGCATGGGATACCCAGGGAGAGACCCAGTACTTC. Protein product: CASSLAWDTQGETQYF.

CDR3 sequence reads: CASSYGQGAGEAFF. The DNA for the CDR3 is TGTGCCAGCAGCTACGGACAGGGGGCGGGTGAAGCTTTCTTT. The chain joins TRBV5-6 to TRBJ1-1; TRBD1 agrees at 11 bases. V trimming: 3 bases; J trimming: 7 bases; junction bases outside the gene matches: 5. The germline V gene encodes CDR1 SGHDT and CDR2 YYEEEE. The CDR3 extends over 14 amino acids.

The J gene is TRBJ2-7, the V gene TRBV6-1; tentatively, D is TRBD2 (5 bases). Germline V CDR1 and CDR2: MNHNS, SASEGT. This CDR3 contains 12 residues. Trimming took off 5 bases at V and 5 bases at J, with 10 bases between the two ends. This CDR3 is CASSRPGDEQYF. In nucleotides, the CDR3 is TGTGCCAGCAGTCGACCCGGGGACGAGCAGTACTTC.

The chain joins TRBV30 to TRBJ2-1; D may match TRBD1 or TRBD2 (5 bases each). Germline CDR1 GTSNPN, CDR2 SVGIG (reference sequence). CDR3 length equals 12 residues. V gave up 3 bases and J gave up 7 bases, with 10 bases separating them. The CDR3 bases are TGTGCCTGGAGAGACGGGACGAATGAGCAGTTCTTC. Translation gives CAWRDGTNEQFF.

The chain links TRBV19 to TRBJ2-7; 8 nucleotides line up with TRBD1. The germline CDR1 and CDR2 sequences are LNHDA and SQIVND (reference sequence). CDR3 size: 15 residues. V was pared by 5 bases and J by 5 bases, with 11 bases of the junction left unmatched. CDR3: CASSLDNRGFNEQYF. CDR3 DNA: TGTGCCAGTAGTTTGGACAACAGGGGGTTTAACGAGCAGTACTTC. The entire variable domain, with the rest obtained from reference TRBV19 and TRBJ2-7, is as follows: DGGITQSPKYLFRKEGQNVTLSCEQNLNHDAMYWYRQDPGQGLRLIYYSQIVNDFQKGDIAEGYSVSREKKESFPLTVTSAQKNPTAFYLCASSLDNRGFNEQYFGPGTRLTVT.

The V and J genes are TRBV11-2 and TRBJ2-7, with TRBD1 matching 7 bases. The CDR3 extends over 13 amino acids. The V segment lost 1 base and the J segment 6 bases; nucleotides outside the gene matches: 3. Germline-derived CDR1 and CDR2 are SGHAT and FQNNGV. The CDR3 DNA follows: TGTGCCAGCAGCTTAGTTAGGGGGCCCGAGCAGTACTTC. Encoded protein: CASSLVRGPEQYF.

This chain links TRBV6-6 with TRBJ2-1; 10 bases line up with TRBD2. The CDR3 contains 15 residues. Germline CDR1 is MNHNY and CDR2 is SVGAGI (reference sequence). V was clipped by 8 bases and J by 6 bases; unmatched bases: 10. CDR3 DNA sequence: TGTGCCAGCCGTCTTCTAGCGGGAGTAGTCAATGAGCAGTTCTTC. It translates to CASRLLAGVVNEQFF.

The chain links TRBV27 to TRBJ2-1; D gene uncertain. The germline V and J ends were trimmed by 3 bases and 7 bases, with 7 bases remaining between them. CDR3 length: 12 amino acids. Germline V gene sequence: CDR1 MNHEY, CDR2 SMNVEV (reference sequence). The CDR3 loop reads CASSFGANEQFF. The CDR3 DNA follows: TGTGCCAGCAGTTTTGGTGCGAATGAGCAGTTCTTC.

This clone was counted between two and nine times. The chain has TRBV28 and TRBJ1-4; perhaps TRBD1 as D (6 bases). Trimming removed 6 bases at V and 5 bases at J, with 16 bases between. From germline, CDR1 is MDHEN and CDR2 SYDVKM. The CDR3 is 15 amino acids. The CDR3 is CASSRAGDDNEKLFF. The CDR3 DNA sequence: TGTGCCAGCAGCCGGGCAGGGGATGACAATGAAAAACTGTTTTTT.

The V gene is TRBV28, the J gene TRBJ2-1, with 8 bases lining up with TRBD1. CDR3 length: 16 amino acids. CDR1 is MDHEN, CDR2 SYDVKM, per germline. The J segment lost 3 bases and the V segment lost 6 bases, leaving 10 bases of the junction unmatched. This chain's CDR3 is CASSPRRGQIYNEQFF. CDR3 nucleotides: TGTGCCAGCAGCCCACGCAGGGGGCAAATCTACAATGAGCAGTTCTTC.

V usage is TRBV5-1 and J usage is TRBJ2-7; 7 nucleotides match TRBD1. There are 14 residues in the CDR3. Germline CDR1 and CDR2: SGHRS and YFSETQ. The V segment lost 1 base and the J segment 3 bases; nucleotides outside the gene matches: 4. CDR3 protein: CASSLRQGVYEQYF. The CDR3 nucleotides are TGCGCCAGCAGCTTGAGACAGGGCGTCTACGAGCAGTACTTC. The full variable domain, rest sourced from reference TRBV5-1 and TRBJ2-7, is KAGVTQTPRYLIKTRGQQVTLSCSPISGHRSVSWYQQTPGQGLQFLFEYFSETQRNKGNFPGRFSGRQFSNSRSEMNVSTLELGDSALYLCASSLRQGVYEQYFGPGTRLTVT.

This chain's CDR3 is CATSTRDRGHRNTEAFF. CDR3 sequence (DNA): TGTGCCACCAGCACAAGGGACAGGGGGCACCGGAACACTGAAGCTTTCTTT. V usage is TRBV15 and J usage is TRBJ1-1, with 12 nucleotides matching TRBD1. V dropped 4 bases and J dropped 1; count of bases not matched to a gene: 7. There are 17 residues in the CDR3. Germline CDR1 is LNHNV and CDR2 is YYDKDF (reference sequence).

The V and J genes are TRBV7-8 and TRBJ2-7, with TRBD1 as a possible D gene (7 bases). This CDR3 is built from 16 residues. V lost 5 bases, J lost 2 bases, and 19 bases lay in between. CDR1 and CDR2 (germline): SGHVS, FQNEAQ. The CDR3 sequence is CASSEGAGRFTYEQYF. The CDR3 region has the DNA TGTGCCAGCAGCGAGGGGGCAGGGAGGTTTACCTACGAGCAGTACTTC.

The genes are TRBV19 and TRBJ1-1; 12 bases agree with TRBD1. V was pared by 5 bases and J by 0 bases, with 13 bases of the junction left unmatched. From germline, CDR1 is LNHDA and CDR2 SQIVND (reference sequence). The CDR3 length is 19 residues. The CDR3 DNA follows: TGTGCCAGTAGTTTACTCCGGGACAGGGGGCAGAGGGTGAACACTGAAGCTTTCTTT. Translation: CASSLLRDRGQRVNTEAFF. Full variable domain (missing parts from reference TRBV19 and TRBJ1-1): DGGITQSPKYLFRKEGQNVTLSCEQNLNHDAMYWYRQDPGQGLRLIYYSQIVNDFQKGDIAEGYSVSREKKESFPLTVTSAQKNPTAFYLCASSLLRDRGQRVNTEAFFGQGTRLTVV.

The genes are TRBV27 and TRBJ2-7; 9 bases are shared with TRBD1. Losses at the gene ends were 4 bases for V and 3 bases for J; bases not matched to a gene: 4. The CDR3 totals 14 residues. CDR1 and CDR2 from the germline V gene are MNHEY and SMNVEV (reference sequence). The CDR3 region has the DNA TGTGCCAGCAGTTGGACAGGGGAATTCTACGAGCAGTACTTC. This gives the protein CASSWTGEFYEQYF.